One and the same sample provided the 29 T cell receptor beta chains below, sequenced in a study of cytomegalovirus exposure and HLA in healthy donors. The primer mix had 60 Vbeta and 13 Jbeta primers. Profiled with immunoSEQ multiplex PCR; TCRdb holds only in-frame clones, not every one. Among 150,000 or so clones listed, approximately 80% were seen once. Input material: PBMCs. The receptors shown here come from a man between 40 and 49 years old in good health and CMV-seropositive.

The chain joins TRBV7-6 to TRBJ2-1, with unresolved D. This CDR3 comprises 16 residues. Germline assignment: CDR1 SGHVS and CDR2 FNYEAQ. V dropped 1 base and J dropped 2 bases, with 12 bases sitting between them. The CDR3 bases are TGTGCCAGCAGCTTAGGAGCTCCCCCCACCTACAATGAGCAGTTCTTC. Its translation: CASSLGAPPTYNEQFF.

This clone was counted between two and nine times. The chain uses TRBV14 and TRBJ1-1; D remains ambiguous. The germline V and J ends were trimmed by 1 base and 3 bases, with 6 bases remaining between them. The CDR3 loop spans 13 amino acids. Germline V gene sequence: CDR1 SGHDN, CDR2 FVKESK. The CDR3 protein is CASSQVSHTEAFF. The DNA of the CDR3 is TGTGCCAGCAGCCAAGTCTCCCACACTGAAGCTTTCTTT. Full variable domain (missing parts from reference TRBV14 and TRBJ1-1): EAGVTQFPSHSVIEKGQTVTLRCDPISGHDNLYWYRRVMGKEIKFLLHFVKESKQDESGMPNNRFLAERTGGTYSTLKVQPAELEDSGVYFCASSQVSHTEAFFGQGTRLTVV.

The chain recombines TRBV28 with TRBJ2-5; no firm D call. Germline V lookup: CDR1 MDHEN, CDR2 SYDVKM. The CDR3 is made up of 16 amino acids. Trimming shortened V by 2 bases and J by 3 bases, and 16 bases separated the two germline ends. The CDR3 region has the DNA TGTGCCAGCAGTTTAACGGGTTCAGTTCCTGAAGAGACCCAGTACTTC. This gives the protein CASSLTGSVPEETQYF.

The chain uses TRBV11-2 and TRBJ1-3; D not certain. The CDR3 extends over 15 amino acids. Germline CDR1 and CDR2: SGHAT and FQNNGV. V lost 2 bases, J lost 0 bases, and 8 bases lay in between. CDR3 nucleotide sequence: TGTGCCAGCAGCTTATTCCCGAGCTCTGGAAACACCATATATTTT. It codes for CASSLFPSSGNTIYF.

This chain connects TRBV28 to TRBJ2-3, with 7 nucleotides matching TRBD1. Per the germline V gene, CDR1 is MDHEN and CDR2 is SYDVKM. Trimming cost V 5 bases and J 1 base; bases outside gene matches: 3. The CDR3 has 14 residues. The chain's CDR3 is CASSQGTGTDTQYF. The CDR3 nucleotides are TGTGCCAGCAGTCAAGGGACAGGCACAGATACGCAGTATTTT. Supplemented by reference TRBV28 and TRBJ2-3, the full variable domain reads DVKVTQSSRYLVKRTGEKVFLECVQDMDHENMFWYRQDPGLGLRLIYFSYDVKMKEKGDIPEGYSVSREKKERFSLILESASTNQTSMYLCASSQGTGTDTQYFGPGTRLTVL.

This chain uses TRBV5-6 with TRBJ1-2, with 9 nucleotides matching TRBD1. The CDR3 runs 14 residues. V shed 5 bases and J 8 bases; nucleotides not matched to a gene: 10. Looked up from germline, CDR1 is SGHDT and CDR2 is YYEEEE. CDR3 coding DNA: TGTGCCAGCAGAGCTTCACAGGGGGCCCGCGGCTACACCTTC. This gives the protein CASRASQGARGYTF.

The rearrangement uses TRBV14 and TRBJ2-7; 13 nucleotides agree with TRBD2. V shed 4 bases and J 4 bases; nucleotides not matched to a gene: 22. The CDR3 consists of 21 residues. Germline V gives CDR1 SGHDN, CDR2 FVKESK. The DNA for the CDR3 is TGTGCCAGCAGCCTCCCTCCTAGCGTGTGGACTAGCGGGAGTGACGGTTACGAGCAGTACTTC. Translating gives CASSLPPSVWTSGSDGYEQYF.

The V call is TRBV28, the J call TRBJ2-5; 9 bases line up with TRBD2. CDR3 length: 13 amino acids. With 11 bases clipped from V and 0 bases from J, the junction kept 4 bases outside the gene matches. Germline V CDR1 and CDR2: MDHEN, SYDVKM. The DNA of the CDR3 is TGTGCCTCCTTAGCGGGAGACCAAGAGACCCAGTACTTC. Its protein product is CASLAGDQETQYF.

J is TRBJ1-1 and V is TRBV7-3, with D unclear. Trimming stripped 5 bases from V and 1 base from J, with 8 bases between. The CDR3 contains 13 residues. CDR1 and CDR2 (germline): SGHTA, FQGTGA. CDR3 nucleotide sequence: TGTGCCAGCAGCCAGACACAGAACACTGAAGCTTTCTTT. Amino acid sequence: CASSQTQNTEAFF.

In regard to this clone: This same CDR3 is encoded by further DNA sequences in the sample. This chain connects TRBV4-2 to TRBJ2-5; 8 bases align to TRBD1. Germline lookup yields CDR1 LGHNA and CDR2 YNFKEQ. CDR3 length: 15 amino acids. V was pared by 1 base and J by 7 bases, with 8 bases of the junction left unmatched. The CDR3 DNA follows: TGTGCCAGCAGCCAAGGGCAGGGGGCAGAGGGGACCCAGTACTTC. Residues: CASSQGQGAEGTQYF.

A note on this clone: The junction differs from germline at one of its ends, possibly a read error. The CDR3 DNA sequence: TGTTCCAGCAGCCGACTAGCGTGGGAGCAGTACTTC. It is translated as CSSSRLAWEQYF. V is TRBV7-9 and J is TRBJ2-7; the match to TRBD2 covers 8 bases. Germline assignment: CDR1 SEHNR and CDR2 FQNEAQ (reference sequence). The CDR3 extends over 12 amino acids.

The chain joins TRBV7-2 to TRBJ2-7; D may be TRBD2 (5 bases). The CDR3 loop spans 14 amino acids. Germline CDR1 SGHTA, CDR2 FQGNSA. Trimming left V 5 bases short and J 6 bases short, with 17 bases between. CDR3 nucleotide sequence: TGTGCCAGCAGCCCCAGACTAAGGTCGCCCGAGCAGTACTTC. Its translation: CASSPRLRSPEQYF. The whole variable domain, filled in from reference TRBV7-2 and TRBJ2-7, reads GAGVSQSPSNKVTEKGKDVELRCDPISGHTALYWYRQSLGQGLEFLIYFQGNSAPDKSGLPSDRFSAERTGGSVSTLTIQRTQQEDSAVYLCASSPRLRSPEQYFGPGTRLTVT.

The CDR3 region is CASSVGQYQPQHF. CDR3 bases: TGTGCCAGCAGCGTGGGACAGTATCAGCCCCAGCATTTT. The chain joins TRBV7-9 to TRBJ1-5; 7 nucleotides line up with TRBD1. Trimming removed 5 bases from V and 5 bases from J; junction bases left unmatched: 3. Germline CDR1 is SEHNR and CDR2 is FQNEAQ (reference sequence). This CDR3 has 13 amino acids.

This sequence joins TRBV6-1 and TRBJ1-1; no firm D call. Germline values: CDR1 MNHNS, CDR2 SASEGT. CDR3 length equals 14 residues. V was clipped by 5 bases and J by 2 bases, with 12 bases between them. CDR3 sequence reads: CASSYTKANTEAFF. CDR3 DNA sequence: TGTGCCAGCAGTTATACGAAAGCTAACACTGAAGCTTTCTTT.

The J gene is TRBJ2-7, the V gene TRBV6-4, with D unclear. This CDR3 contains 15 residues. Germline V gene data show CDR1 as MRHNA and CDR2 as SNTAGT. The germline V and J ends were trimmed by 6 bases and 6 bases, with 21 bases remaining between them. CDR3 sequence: CASSRNHDMGSEQYF. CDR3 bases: TGTGCCAGCAGCCGGAATCACGACATGGGCAGCGAGCAGTACTTC.

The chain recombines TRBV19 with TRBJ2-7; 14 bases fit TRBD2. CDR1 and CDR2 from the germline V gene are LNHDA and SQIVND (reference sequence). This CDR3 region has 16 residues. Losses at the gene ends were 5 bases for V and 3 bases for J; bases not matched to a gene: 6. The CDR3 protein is CASSFRLAGGFYEQYF. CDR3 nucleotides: TGTGCCAGTAGTTTCCGACTAGCGGGAGGGTTCTACGAGCAGTACTTC. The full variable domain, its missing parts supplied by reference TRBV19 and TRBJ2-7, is DGGITQSPKYLFRKEGQNVTLSCEQNLNHDAMYWYRQDPGQGLRLIYYSQIVNDFQKGDIAEGYSVSREKKESFPLTVTSAQKNPTAFYLCASSFRLAGGFYEQYFGPGTRLTVT.

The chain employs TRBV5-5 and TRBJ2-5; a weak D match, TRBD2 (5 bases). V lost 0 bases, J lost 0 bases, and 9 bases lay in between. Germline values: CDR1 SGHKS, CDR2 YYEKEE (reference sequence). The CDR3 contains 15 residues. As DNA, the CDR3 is TGTGCCAGCAGCTTGGCCAGCGGCTACCAAGAGACCCAGTACTTC. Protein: CASSLASGYQETQYF.

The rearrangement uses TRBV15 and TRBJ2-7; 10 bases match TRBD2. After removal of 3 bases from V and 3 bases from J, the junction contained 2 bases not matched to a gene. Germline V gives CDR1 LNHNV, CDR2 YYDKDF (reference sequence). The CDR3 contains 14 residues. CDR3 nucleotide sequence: TGTGCCACCAGCAGGTCTAGCGGGAGCTACGAGCAGTACTTC. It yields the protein CATSRSSGSYEQYF.

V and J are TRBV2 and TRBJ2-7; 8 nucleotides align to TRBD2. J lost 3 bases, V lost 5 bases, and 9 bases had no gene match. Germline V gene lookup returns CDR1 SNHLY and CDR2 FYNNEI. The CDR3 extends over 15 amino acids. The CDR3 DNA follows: TGTGCCAGCAGTTCGGTTAGCGGGGTGGGCTACGAGCAGTACTTC. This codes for CASSSVSGVGYEQYF.

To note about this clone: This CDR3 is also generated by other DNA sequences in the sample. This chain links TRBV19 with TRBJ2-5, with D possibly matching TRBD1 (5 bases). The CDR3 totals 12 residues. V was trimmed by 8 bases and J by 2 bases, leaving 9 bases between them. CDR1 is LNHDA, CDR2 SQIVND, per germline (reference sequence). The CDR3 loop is CASSRGQETQYF. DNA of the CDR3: TGTGCCAGTTCTAGGGGTCAAGAGACCCAGTACTTC.

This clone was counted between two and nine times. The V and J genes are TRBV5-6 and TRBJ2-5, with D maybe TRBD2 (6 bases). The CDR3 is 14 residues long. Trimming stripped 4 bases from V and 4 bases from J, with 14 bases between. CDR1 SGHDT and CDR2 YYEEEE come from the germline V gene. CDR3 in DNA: TGTGCCAGCAGCCCCTCCGACGGGGGAGAGACCCAGTACTTC. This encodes CASSPSDGGETQYF.

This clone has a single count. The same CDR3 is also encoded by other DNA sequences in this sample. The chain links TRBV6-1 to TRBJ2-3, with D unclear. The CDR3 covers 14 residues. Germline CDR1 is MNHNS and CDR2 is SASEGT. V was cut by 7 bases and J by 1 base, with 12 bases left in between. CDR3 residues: CASTTGVGTDTQYF. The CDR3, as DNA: TGTGCCAGCACTACGGGTGTTGGCACAGATACGCAGTATTTT.

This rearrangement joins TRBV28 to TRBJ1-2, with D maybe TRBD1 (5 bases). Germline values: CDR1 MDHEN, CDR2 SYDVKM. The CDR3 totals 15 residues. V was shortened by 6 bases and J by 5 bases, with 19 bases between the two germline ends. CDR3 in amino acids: CASSSSGGAPYGYTF. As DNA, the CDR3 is TGTGCCAGCAGCTCTTCGGGGGGAGCCCCTTATGGCTACACCTTC.

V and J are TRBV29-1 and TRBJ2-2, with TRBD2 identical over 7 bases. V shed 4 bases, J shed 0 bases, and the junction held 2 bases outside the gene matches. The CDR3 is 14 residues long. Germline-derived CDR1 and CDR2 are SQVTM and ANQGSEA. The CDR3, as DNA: TGCAGCGTTGGTCTAGCGGCGAACACCGGGGAGCTGTTTTTT. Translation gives CSVGLAANTGELFF.

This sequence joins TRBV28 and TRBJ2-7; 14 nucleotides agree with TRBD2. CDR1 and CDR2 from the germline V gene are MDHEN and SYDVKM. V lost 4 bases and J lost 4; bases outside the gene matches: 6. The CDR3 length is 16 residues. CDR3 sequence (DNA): TGTGCCAGCAGTTCCGGACTAGCGGGAGGCGGGTACGAGCAGTACTTC. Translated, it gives CASSSGLAGGGYEQYF.

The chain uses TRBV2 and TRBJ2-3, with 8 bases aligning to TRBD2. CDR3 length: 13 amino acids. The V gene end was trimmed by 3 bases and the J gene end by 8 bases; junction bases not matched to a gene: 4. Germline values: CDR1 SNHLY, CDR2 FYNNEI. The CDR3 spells CASSDSGTGTQYF. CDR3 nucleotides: TGTGCCAGCAGTGATAGCGGGACGGGTACGCAGTATTTT. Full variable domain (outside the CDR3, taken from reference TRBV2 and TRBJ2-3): EPEVTQTPSHQVTQMGQEVILRCVPISNHLYFYWYRQILGQKVEFLVSFYNNEISEKSEIFDDQFSVERPDGSNFTLKIRSTKLEDSAMYFCASSDSGTGTQYFGPGTRLTVL.

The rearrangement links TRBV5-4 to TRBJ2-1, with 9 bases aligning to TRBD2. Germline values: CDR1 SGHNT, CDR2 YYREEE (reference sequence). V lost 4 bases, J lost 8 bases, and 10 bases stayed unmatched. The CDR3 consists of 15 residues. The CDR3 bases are TGTGCCAGCAGCCCAGAGTATAGCGGGAGAGATGAGCAGTTCTTC. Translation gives CASSPEYSGRDEQFF.

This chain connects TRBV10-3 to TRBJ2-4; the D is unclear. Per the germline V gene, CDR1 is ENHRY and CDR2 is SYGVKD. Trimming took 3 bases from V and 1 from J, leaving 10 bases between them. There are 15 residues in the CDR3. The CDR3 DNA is TGTGCCATCAGTGACTTCCCTCAGGCCAAAAACATTCAGTACTTC. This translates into CAISDFPQAKNIQYF.

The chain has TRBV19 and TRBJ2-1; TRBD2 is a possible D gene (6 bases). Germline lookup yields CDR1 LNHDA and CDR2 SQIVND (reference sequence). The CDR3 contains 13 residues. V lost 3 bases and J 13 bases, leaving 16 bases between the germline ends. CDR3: CASSIRLASIQFF. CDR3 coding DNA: TGTGCCAGTAGTATTCGGCTAGCGTCGATACAGTTCTTC.